This T cell receptor beta chain was captured in a study of cytotoxic CD8 clonotypes in ibrutinib-treated CLL. The wider study: Of the patients, about 12 were relapsed/refractory, about 15 treatment-naive and roughly 17 IGHV unmutated.

Study results and limitations: Patients had baseline clonality above age-matched healthy donors, and this clonality moved with circulating CD8+ T-cell counts. Under therapy, public clonotypes either contracted or stayed stable, and they were uncommon. Having risen at ibrutinib response, clonality had fallen back toward baseline by progression.

With respect to this clone: Antigen specificity is unknown.

Data came from immunoSEQ multiplex PCR; TCRdb stores just in-frame clones and leaves some out. The sample carries about 50,000 clones, roughly 83% recorded once. The sequence came from a human donor with chronic lymphocytic leukemia. Sequenced material: PBMCs, taken after 24 months of ibrutinib treatment.

The CDR3 reads CASSEGTFGEKLFF. DNA of the CDR3: TGTGCCAGCAGTGAAGGGACCTTCGGTGAAAAACTGTTTTTT. The gene calls are TRBV2 and TRBJ1-4, with D uncertain. Trimming stripped 1 base from V and 7 bases from J, with 10 bases between. Germline values: CDR1 SNHLY, CDR2 FYNNEI. The CDR3 consists of 14 residues.